These T cell receptor beta chains were read from a single sample in a study of blood T cells in healthy people across ages. MiXCR, applied by TCRdb to the 5' RACE reads, yields one record per CDR3 protein. The sample has fewer than 800,000 distinct CDR3 sequences, roughly 25% seen once. The data were also submitted as part of a second study, on T cells of mothers and their children.

Material: blood. The receptors stem from a boy aged 5-17 years in good health. Both conserved end residues are part of each CDR3. D genes are given only for firm matches. Only some rows state a clone size, as once, few, many or a class for expanded clones.

v_call	d_call	j_call	clone_size	cdr3_aa	cdr3_nt
TRBV11-3	NA	TRBJ2-5	NA	CASSKLEWGSQYF	TGTGCCAGCAGCAAACTTGAATGGGGGTCCCAGTACTTC
TRBV4-3	NA	TRBJ2-7	few	CASSRFNTGYEQYF	TGCGCCAGCAGCCGCTTTAACACGGGCTACGAGCAGTACTTC
TRBV29-1	NA	TRBJ1-1	NA	CSAGRGLNTEAFF	TGCAGCGCCGGGCGGGGGCTGAACACTGAAGCTTTCTTT
TRBV7-3	NA	TRBJ2-1	few	CASSLKGTPGSYNEQFF	TGTGCCAGCAGCTTAAAGGGTACCCCGGGCTCCTACAATGAGCAGTTCTTC
TRBV15	NA	TRBJ2-7	NA	CATSRTRDGDSYEQYF	TGTGCCACCAGCAGAACCAGGGACGGAGACTCCTACGAGCAGTACTTC
TRBV4-3	NA	TRBJ2-1	NA	CASSQDMGIQLF	TGCGCCAGCAGCCAAGATATGGGGATACAGCTCTTC
TRBV29-1	NA	TRBJ1-1	NA	CSVDEQDTEAFF	TGCAGCGTTGATGAACAGGATACTGAAGCTTTCTTT
TRBV20-1	TRBD2	TRBJ2-1	NA	CSAPLAGDLYNEQFF	TGCAGTGCGCCCCTAGCGGGGGACCTTTACAATGAGCAGTTCTTC
TRBV12-3/TRBV12-4	NA	TRBJ1-1	few	CASSFPPGLEGLNTEAFF	TGTGCCAGCAGTTTCCCACCGGGACTTGAGGGGTTGAACACTGAAGCTTTCTTT
TRBV4-3	NA	TRBJ2-7	NA	CASSQDAGPYEQYF	TGCGCCAGCAGCCAAGATGCAGGACCCTACGAGCAGTACTTC
TRBV13	NA	TRBJ2-1	NA	CASSRQGGGIYNEQFF	TGTGCCAGCAGCCGTCAGGGGGGCGGTATCTACAATGAGCAGTTCTTC
TRBV7-9	NA	TRBJ2-1	many	CASSLVRNNEQFF	TGTGCCAGCAGCTTAGTCAGGAACAATGAGCAGTTCTTC
TRBV7-8	TRBD1	TRBJ2-5	NA	CASSLDTGAQETQYF	TGTGCCAGCAGCTTAGACACAGGGGCCCAAGAGACCCAGTACTTC
TRBV7-2	TRBD2	TRBJ2-1	NA	CASTDPGASGTYNEQFF	TGTGCCAGCACCGACCCGGGGGCTAGCGGGACCTACAATGAGCAGTTCTTC
TRBV28	TRBD1	TRBJ2-5	NA	CASGQGSETQYF	TGTGCCAGCGGACAGGGTTCAGAGACCCAGTACTTC
TRBV11-1	TRBD2	TRBJ2-5	NA	CASSQGASGGADPETQYF	TGTGCCAGCAGCCAAGGGGCTAGCGGGGGGGCCGATCCAGAGACCCAGTACTTC
TRBV12-5	NA	TRBJ1-1	few	CASGLARSAEAFF	TGTGCTAGTGGTTTGGCAAGGAGCGCTGAAGCTTTCTTT
TRBV29-1	NA	TRBJ1-1	NA	CSETEMNTEAFF	TGCAGCGAAACAGAAATGAACACTGAAGCTTTCTTT
TRBV4-1	NA	TRBJ1-4	NA	CASSQVEARDINERLFF	TGCGCCAGCAGCCAAGTGGAAGCCCGGGACATAAATGAAAGACTGTTTTTT
TRBV6-1	NA	TRBJ1-2	NA	CASSEQDSLPNYGYTF	TGTGCCAGCAGTGAACAGGACAGTTTACCAAACTATGGCTACACCTTC
TRBV20-1	TRBD2	TRBJ2-1	NA	CSARDARSGISYNEQFF	TGCAGTGCTAGAGATGCCAGGAGCGGGATATCCTACAATGAGCAGTTCTTC
TRBV20-1	TRBD2	TRBJ2-1	NA	CSAYLGTSGEFNEQFF	TGCAGTGCTTATTTAGGGACTAGCGGCGAATTCAATGAGCAGTTCTTC
TRBV6-2/TRBV6-3	NA	TRBJ2-6	NA	CASSPQGGGANVLTF	TGTGCCAGCAGTCCTCAGGGGGGAGGGGCCAACGTCCTGACTTTC
TRBV6-1	TRBD2	TRBJ2-5	NA	CASTRTSGYQETQYF	TGTGCCAGCACCCGGACTAGCGGCTACCAAGAGACCCAGTACTTC
TRBV7-6	NA	TRBJ1-1	NA	CASRPWDEGGTEAFF	TGTGCCAGCAGGCCCTGGGACGAGGGAGGCACTGAAGCTTTCTTT
TRBV7-3	NA	TRBJ2-5	few	CASSLAFGETQYF	TGTGCCAGCAGCTTGGCCTTCGGGGAGACCCAGTACTTC
TRBV20-1	NA	TRBJ2-1	few	CSAPSASSYNEQFF	TGCAGTGCTCCTAGCGCGAGCTCCTACAATGAGCAGTTCTTC
TRBV7-2	NA	TRBJ1-2	NA	CASSLRDPNYGYTF	TGTGCCAGCAGCCTCCGGGACCCTAACTATGGCTACACCTTC
TRBV4-1	NA	TRBJ2-1	NA	CASSQVGGVGSSYNEQFF	TGCGCCAGCAGCCAAGTCGGAGGGGTGGGTAGCTCCTACAATGAGCAGTTCTTC
TRBV28	NA	TRBJ1-5	NA	CASSPVGQPQHF	TGTGCCAGCAGTCCCGTGGGTCAGCCCCAGCATTTT
TRBV27	NA	TRBJ2-7	NA	CASSPQVSYEQYF	TGTGCCAGCAGTCCACAGGTCTCCTACGAGCAGTACTTC
TRBV7-8	TRBD2	TRBJ2-5	NA	CASILAGGYGGETQYF	TGTGCCAGCATTCTAGCGGGAGGCTATGGGGGGGAGACCCAGTACTTC
TRBV5-1	NA	TRBJ1-5	NA	CASSPDGSNQPQHF	TGCGCCAGCAGCCCGGACGGAAGCAATCAGCCCCAGCATTTT
TRBV5-1	NA	TRBJ2-6	NA	CASSDGQFSGANVLTF	TGCGCCAGCAGTGATGGACAATTCTCTGGGGCCAACGTCCTGACTTTC
TRBV7-9	NA	TRBJ1-2	few	CASSLRETEVPGYTF	TGTGCCAGCAGCTTGCGGGAGACGGAGGTTCCGGGCTACACCTTC
TRBV6-6	NA	TRBJ2-7	few	CASRTGSDYEQYF	TGTGCCAGCAGAACGGGCAGCGACTACGAGCAGTACTTC
TRBV28	NA	TRBJ1-1	few	CASSDRRGYTEAFF	TGTGCCAGCAGTGACCGCAGGGGTTACACTGAAGCTTTCTTT
TRBV29-1	NA	TRBJ1-2	NA	CSVEDRQANYGYTF	TGCAGCGTTGAAGACAGACAGGCCAACTATGGCTACACCTTC
TRBV7-8	NA	TRBJ2-1	NA	CASSLVHLDNEQFF	TGTGCCAGCAGCTTAGTCCACCTTGACAATGAGCAGTTCTTC
TRBV15	TRBD2	TRBJ2-1	NA	CTTSRDPGDYSYNEQFF	TGTACCACCAGCAGAGATCCCGGGGACTACTCCTACAATGAGCAGTTCTTC
TRBV20-1	NA	TRBJ2-5	NA	CSADEIQETQYF	TGCAGTGCAGACGAGATACAAGAGACCCAGTACTTC
TRBV28	NA	TRBJ2-7	NA	CASSFRQYYEQYF	TGTGCCAGCAGTTTTCGGCAGTACTACGAGCAGTACTTC
TRBV11-1	TRBD1	TRBJ2-5	NA	CASSSDGRTGGLETQYF	TGTGCCAGCAGCTCAGATGGGCGAACAGGGGGCCTAGAGACCCAGTACTTC
TRBV20-1	TRBD1	TRBJ2-3	many	CSAQGAGGLTDTQYF	TGCAGTGCTCAGGGGGCTGGTGGACTCACAGATACGCAGTATTTT
TRBV4-2	NA	TRBJ2-3	NA	CASSQDHEPSLSTDTQYF	TGTGCCAGCAGCCAAGATCATGAGCCATCGCTCAGCACAGATACGCAGTATTTT
TRBV7-9	TRBD1	TRBJ2-6	NA	CASIRDGTGVSGANVLTF	TGTGCCAGCATCCGGGATGGGACAGGGGTCTCTGGGGCCAACGTCCTGACTTTC
TRBV7-9	NA	TRBJ2-5	NA	CASSHSGAKETQYF	TGTGCCAGCAGCCATTCAGGGGCTAAGGAGACCCAGTACTTC
TRBV15	NA	TRBJ2-5	NA	CATSRDRVEETQYF	TGTGCCACCAGCAGAGATCGGGTGGAAGAGACCCAGTACTTC
TRBV3-1	NA	TRBJ2-5	NA	CASSQDGRGARYF	TGTGCCAGCAGCCAAGATGGAAGGGGGGCTCGATACTTC
TRBV3-1	NA	TRBJ2-1	NA	CASSQQRSYNEQFF	TGTGCCAGCAGCCAACAGCGTTCCTACAATGAGCAGTTCTTC
TRBV5-1	NA	TRBJ1-6	few	CASSLNRADNSPLHF	TGCGCCAGCAGCTTAAACAGGGCCGATAATTCACCCCTCCACTTT
TRBV29-1	NA	TRBJ1-1	few	CSGSDAYMNTEAFF	TGCAGCGGTTCGGACGCGTATATGAACACTGAAGCTTTCTTT
TRBV18	NA	TRBJ1-5	NA	CASSQPTEANGPQHF	TGTGCCAGCTCACAGCCCACAGAAGCCAATGGACCCCAGCATTTT
TRBV9	NA	TRBJ2-3	NA	CASSVPRDGGSLEDTQYF	TGTGCCAGCAGCGTACCTCGGGACGGAGGCTCCTTAGAAGATACGCAGTATTTT
TRBV7-3	TRBD2	TRBJ2-5	NA	CASSFGGGRGETQYF	TGTGCCAGCAGCTTCGGGGGGGGGCGAGGAGAGACCCAGTACTTC